The present T cell receptor beta chain was sequenced within a study of cytomegalovirus exposure and HLA in healthy donors. Profiling relied on immunoSEQ multiplex PCR, and the TCRdb table lists in-frame clones only, not all of them. The table has around 240,000 clones, around 90% seen once. From germline, CDR1 is LNHDA and CDR2 SQIVND (reference sequence). The CDR3 totals 15 residues. With V trimmed by 5 bases and J by 7 bases, 13 bases remained unmatched. This TCR derives from a woman between 18 and 29 years old in good health and CMV-seronegative. Sequenced: PBMCs. This rearrangement joins TRBV19 to TRBJ1-2, with 7 positions matching TRBD1. The CDR3, as DNA: TGTGCCAGTAGTTCGGACAGGCTAATTCCAGGTGGCTACACCTTC. Its protein product is CASSSDRLIPGGYTF.